One and the same sample provided the 22 T cell receptor beta chains below, sequenced in a study of blood T cell repertoires in COVID-19. Sequencing used immunoSEQ multiplex PCR; TCRdb keeps in-frame clones, though not all of them. This table holds 250,000 or so clones, about 82% found once. What was sequenced was peripheral blood. Receptors were obtained from a man aged 80 or over with acute or convalescent COVID-19.

This chain connects TRBV9 to TRBJ2-5; D ambiguous. Germline values: CDR1 SGDLS, CDR2 YYNGEE. V was trimmed by 0 bases and J by 3 bases, leaving 6 bases between them. CDR3 length: 13 residues. The CDR3 protein is CASSVGGEETQYF. In DNA form, the CDR3 reads TGTGCCAGCAGCGTAGGTGGAGAAGAGACCCAGTACTTC.

The CDR3 coding sequence is TGTGCCAGCAGCCGCCTCATGGAGGACAGTGAAGCTTTCTTT. Its protein product is CASSRLMEDSEAFF. This chain joins TRBV3-1 (or the pseudogene TRBV3-2) and TRBJ1-1, with a weak D call TRBD1 (6 bases). Germline V lookup: CDR1 LGHDT, CDR2 YNNKEL (reference sequence). The CDR3 length is 14 residues. The V gene lost 4 bases and the J gene lost 7 bases, with 16 bases spanning the gap.

The chain couples TRBV2 to TRBJ2-6; unclear D gene. V was trimmed by 0 bases and J by 0 bases, leaving 3 bases between them. Germline V CDR1 and CDR2: SNHLY, FYNNEI. The CDR3 has 15 amino acids. The CDR3 DNA reads as TGTGCCAGCAGTGAAGCCGTCTCTGGGGCCAACGTCCTGACTTTC. Its protein is CASSEAVSGANVLTF.

V and J are TRBV5-1 and TRBJ2-1, with 9 bases lining up with TRBD1. Per the germline V gene, CDR1 is SGHRS and CDR2 is YFSETQ. The ends lost 0 bases at V and 3 bases at J; junction bases unmatched: 4. The CDR3 spans 16 residues. CDR3 bases: TGCGCCAGCAGCTTGGCCCCGACAGGGGGCTACAATGAGCAGTTCTTC. This translates into CASSLAPTGGYNEQFF.

For this clone: Other DNA variants within this sample encode the same CDR3. The chain carries TRBV5-1 and TRBJ2-3, with D unclear. Germline-derived CDR1 and CDR2 are SGHRS and YFSETQ. The CDR3 is 14 amino acids. V was shortened by 2 bases and J by 4 bases, with 11 bases between the two germline ends. Here the CDR3 reads CASSLGRGSDTQYF. The CDR3 nucleotides are TGCGCCAGCAGCTTAGGAAGAGGTTCAGATACGCAGTATTTT.

The genes are TRBV11-1 and TRBJ2-1, with a weak D call TRBD1 (6 bases). Trimming stripped 2 bases from V and 2 bases from J, with 7 bases between. This CDR3 is 14 amino acids long. CDR1 and CDR2 (germline): SGHAT, FQDESV (reference sequence). The CDR3 DNA reads TGTGCCAGCAGCTTAAGGACAGCCTACAATGAGCAGTTCTTC. Its translation: CASSLRTAYNEQFF.

V usage is TRBV7-9 and J usage is TRBJ2-1; 11 bases align to TRBD2. Trimming cost V 3 bases and J 10 bases; bases outside gene matches: 14. The V gene's germline CDR1 is SEHNR and CDR2 FQNEAQ (reference sequence). This CDR3 is built from 17 residues. CDR3 region: CASSFGTSGKFQPEQFF. The CDR3, as DNA: TGTGCCAGCAGCTTCGGGACTAGCGGAAAATTCCAGCCAGAGCAGTTCTTC.

The V gene is TRBV6-5, the J gene TRBJ1-2; D might be TRBD1 (6 bases). The CDR3 is made up of 14 amino acids. Deletions cut 5 bases from V and 12 bases from J, with 22 bases between. Germline CDR1 MNHEY, CDR2 SVGAGI. CDR3 sequence (DNA): TGTGCCAGCAGTCAATATCGCGGGGGGGACACGGACACCTTC. Its translation: CASSQYRGGDTDTF.

J is TRBJ2-2 and V is TRBV7-3; 14 nucleotides agree with TRBD2. J was trimmed by 7 bases and V by 5 bases; bases with no gene match: 6. Germline loops: CDR1 SGHTA, CDR2 FQGTGA. CDR3 length: 16 residues. CDR3 residues: CASSPGLAGGGGELFF. As DNA, the CDR3 is TGTGCCAGCAGCCCCGGACTAGCGGGAGGAGGCGGGGAGCTGTTTTTT.

The rearrangement links TRBV11-3 to TRBJ1-1; 7 nucleotides agree with TRBD1. Germline CDR1 and CDR2: SGHNT and YENEEA. V was pared by 5 bases and J by 1 base, with 7 bases of the junction left unmatched. This CDR3 is 15 amino acids long. The CDR3: CASSVGGTANTEAFF. As DNA, the CDR3 is TGTGCCAGCAGCGTAGGTGGGACAGCGAACACTGAAGCTTTCTTT.

The chain is built from TRBV10-3 and TRBJ2-1, with 10 bases aligning to TRBD2. The CDR3 extends over 14 amino acids. V trimming: 5 bases; J trimming: 5 bases; junction bases outside the gene matches: 3. Germline CDR1 and CDR2: ENHRY and SYGVKD. This chain's CDR3 is CAISSGRAHNEQFF. CDR3 DNA: TGTGCCATCAGTAGCGGGAGGGCCCACAATGAGCAGTTCTTC.

V is TRBV3-1 (or the pseudogene TRBV3-2) and J is TRBJ1-1; no clear D. The V end was cut by 6 bases, the J end by 5 bases, with 7 bases between. This CDR3 comprises 11 residues. Germline V gene sequence: CDR1 LGHDT, CDR2 YNNKEL (reference sequence). CDR3 loop: CASRSSTEAFF. The DNA of the CDR3 is TGTGCCAGCAGGAGTAGTACTGAAGCTTTCTTT.

V gene TRBV6-5 combines with J gene TRBJ1-5, with 7 bases fitting TRBD1. Per the germline V gene, CDR1 is MNHEY and CDR2 is SVGAGI. V dropped 7 bases and J dropped 2; count of bases not matched to a gene: 2. This CDR3 is 13 amino acids long. The CDR3 reads CASNGQGNQPQHF. In DNA, the CDR3 is TGTGCCAGCAATGGACAGGGCAATCAGCCCCAGCATTTT.

The chain carries TRBV7-2 and TRBJ2-1; 10 bases match TRBD2. The CDR3 consists of 17 residues. V lost 4 bases, J lost 5 bases, and 11 bases stayed unmatched. The V gene's germline CDR1 is SGHTA and CDR2 FQGNSA. The CDR3 DNA reads as TGTGCCAGCAGCTCGAGTCAGTGGAGCGGGGGGGACAATGAGCAGTTCTTC. Translated: CASSSSQWSGGDNEQFF.

The J gene is TRBJ1-1, the V gene TRBV19; unclear D gene. Germline values: CDR1 LNHDA, CDR2 SQIVND (reference sequence). This CDR3 comprises 12 residues. V was shortened by 9 bases and J by 4 bases, with 12 bases between the two germline ends. The CDR3 DNA reads as TGTGCCAGCACTAGGAAGGGCACTGAAGCTTTCTTT. The encoded protein is CASTRKGTEAFF.

The chain combines TRBV29-1 with TRBJ2-7; 8 nucleotides match TRBD1. The V segment lost 7 bases and the J segment 1 base; nucleotides outside the gene matches: 6. The CDR3 is 13 residues long. Germline V gene sequence: CDR1 SQVTM, CDR2 ANQGSEA. Here the CDR3 reads CSGGQGLSYEQYF. The CDR3 DNA reads as TGCAGCGGAGGACAGGGCCTTTCCTACGAGCAGTACTTC.

CDR3 nucleotide sequence: TGTGCCAGCAGTTACTTGGCGGGGGACTCTGGAAACACCATATATTTT. Residues: CASSYLAGDSGNTIYF. The J gene is TRBJ1-3, the V gene TRBV6-5; tentatively, D is TRBD1 (5 bases). CDR1 and CDR2 (germline): MNHEY, SVGAGI. This CDR3 is built from 16 residues. The V end lost 1 base, the J end lost 0 bases, and 10 bases lay between the germline ends.

The chain recombines TRBV28 with TRBJ1-5; TRBD1 might be the D (5 bases). This CDR3 comprises 14 residues. Germline loops: CDR1 MDHEN, CDR2 SYDVKM. V shed 3 bases and J shed 8 bases, with 14 bases lying between them. The CDR3 DNA follows: TGTGCCAGCAGTTTGAGCCCGCGGGGGGAGCCCCAGCATTTT. Encoded protein: CASSLSPRGEPQHF.

The chain recombines TRBV6-6 with TRBJ1-5; TRBD1 might be the D (6 bases). V was clipped by 8 bases and J by 2 bases, with 10 bases between them. Per the germline V gene, CDR1 is MNHNY and CDR2 is SVGAGI (reference sequence). The CDR3 covers 13 residues. The CDR3 nucleotides read TGTGCCAGCGAGTCAGGGGGCAATCAGCCCCAGCATTTT. Protein sequence: CASESGGNQPQHF.

V gene TRBV7-9 combines with J gene TRBJ2-1; the match to TRBD1 covers 9 bases. This CDR3 spans 15 amino acids. CDR1 is SEHNR and CDR2 is FQNEAQ in the germline V gene (reference sequence). V lost 5 bases to trimming and J lost 4 bases; unmatched junction nucleotides: 6. Written as DNA, the CDR3 is TGTGCCAGCAGCCCCCCGGGACAGGGTTACAATGAGCAGTTCTTC. Translation gives CASSPPGQGYNEQFF. Variable domain in full (rest from reference TRBV7-9 and TRBJ2-1): DTGVSQNPRHKITKRGQNVTFRCDPISEHNRLYWYRQTLGQGPEFLTYFQNEAQLEKSRLLSDRFSAERPKGSFSTLEIQRTEQGDSAMYLCASSPPGQGYNEQFFGPGTRLTVL.

The gene calls are TRBV5-1 and TRBJ1-4; TRBD1 agrees at 7 bases. Germline V gives CDR1 SGHRS, CDR2 YFSETQ. CDR3 size: 15 residues. With V trimmed by 0 bases and J by 7 bases, 6 bases remained unmatched. The chain's CDR3 is CASSLATGYGEKLFF. The CDR3 nucleotides read TGCGCCAGCAGCTTGGCGACAGGGTACGGTGAAAAACTGTTTTTT.

J is TRBJ1-4 and V is TRBV5-1, with a possible D match to TRBD1 (5 bases). The ends were cut back, 0 bases at V and 8 bases at J, with 14 bases in the middle. The CDR3 covers 15 residues. The germline gives CDR1 SGHRS, CDR2 YFSETQ. The CDR3 DNA sequence: TGCGCCAGCAGCTTGGACCCCGGTGGGGGGGAAAAACTGTTTTTT. Encoded protein: CASSLDPGGGEKLFF.